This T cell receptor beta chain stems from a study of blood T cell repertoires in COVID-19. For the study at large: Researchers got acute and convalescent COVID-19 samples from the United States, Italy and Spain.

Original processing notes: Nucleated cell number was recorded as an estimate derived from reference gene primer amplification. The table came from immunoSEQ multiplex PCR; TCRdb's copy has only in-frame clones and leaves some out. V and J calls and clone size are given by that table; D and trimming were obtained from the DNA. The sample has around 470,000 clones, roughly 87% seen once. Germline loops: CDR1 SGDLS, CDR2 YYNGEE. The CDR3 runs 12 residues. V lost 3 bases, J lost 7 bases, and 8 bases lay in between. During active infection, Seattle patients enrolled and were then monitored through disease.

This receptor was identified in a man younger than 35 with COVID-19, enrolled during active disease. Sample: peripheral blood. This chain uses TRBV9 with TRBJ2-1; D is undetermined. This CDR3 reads CASSANTNEQFF. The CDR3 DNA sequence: TGTGCCAGCAGCGCTAATACTAATGAGCAGTTCTTC.